This is a list of T cell receptor beta chains from one sample in a study of CD8 T cells in Susac syndrome. TCRdb redid the calling of the immunoSEQ multiplex PCR reads with MiXCR, one entry per CDR3 protein. Among about 120,000 distinct CDR3 sequences, 96% were seen once, and the ten largest hold approximately 0.15%. Sequenced: CD4+ T cells from PBMCs. The receptor source for this set is a human donor with Susac syndrome. Each CDR3 is given with its conserved first and last residue. The order of the fields is V gene, J gene, D gene, clone size, CDR3 DNA, CDR3 protein. A D gene is named only where the DNA matches it firmly. Rows give clone size only sometimes, using once, few, many, or a class for an expanded clone.

>TRBV4-2|TRBJ1-2|NA|NA
TGTGCCAGCAGCCAAACTGGGGGGGCCGGCTATGGCTACACCTTC
CASSQTGGAGYGYTF
>TRBV29-1|TRBJ1-4|TRBD1|NA
TGCAGCGTTGGAAGGACAGGGGGCGCAGGGGGTGAAAAACTGTTTTTT
CSVGRTGGAGGEKLFF
>TRBV29-1|TRBJ2-7|TRBD1|NA
TGCAGCGTCGGCGGACAGGGGGCAATGCAGTACTTC
CSVGGQGAMQYF
>TRBV6-5|TRBJ1-5|NA|once
TGTGCCAGCAGTTACGCGGCAGGTAATCAGCCCCAGCATTTT
CASSYAAGNQPQHF
>TRBV7-2|TRBJ2-3|NA|NA
TGTGCCAGCAGACCAGGAGGGGGTAGCACAGATACGCAGTATTTT
CASRPGGGSTDTQYF
>TRBV10-3|TRBJ2-2|NA|NA
TGTGCCATCGCAGGGCTGAACACCGGGGAGCTGTTTTTT
CAIAGLNTGELFF
>TRBV30|TRBJ2-3|NA|once
TGTGCCTGGAGTGTACGAGGTGTTGGCACAGATACGCAGTATTTT
CAWSVRGVGTDTQYF
>TRBV19|TRBJ2-7|NA|once
TGTGCCAGTAGTATAGGAGGCTACAAGACCTACGAGCAGTACTTC
CASSIGGYKTYEQYF
>TRBV14|TRBJ2-7|NA|NA
TGTGCCAGCAGCCCTAAAAACCCCTACGAGCAGTACTTC
CASSPKNPYEQYF
>TRBV3-1|TRBJ2-1|TRBD2|NA
TGTGCCAGCAGCCAAGGGACTAGCGGGAGGCATGAGCAGTTCTTC
CASSQGTSGRHEQFF
>TRBV4-3|TRBJ2-1|TRBD1|once
TGCGCCAGCAGCCAAGATCCACAGGGGGCTTACAATGAGCAGTTCTTC
CASSQDPQGAYNEQFF
>TRBV9|TRBJ1-1|TRBD1|NA
TGTGCCAGCGGGACAGGGGGGTACACTGAAGCTTTCTTT
CASGTGGYTEAFF
>TRBV5-1|TRBJ1-2|NA|NA
TGCGCCAGCAGCCTTGGGACTTACAGGGATGGCGACACCTTC
CASSLGTYRDGDTF
>TRBV20-1|TRBJ1-2|NA|NA
TGCAGTGCTAGAGATCAGGTGGGCTTTGGCTACACCTTC
CSARDQVGFGYTF
>TRBV20-1|TRBJ1-2|TRBD1|NA
TGCAGTGCTAGAGCGACAGGGGGCTATGGCTACACCTTC
CSARATGGYGYTF
>TRBV23-1|TRBJ2-7|NA|NA
TGCGCCAGCAGTCCCGTAGAGGAGCAGTACTTC
CASSPVEEQYF
>TRBV12-3/TRBV12-4|TRBJ1-3|TRBD1|NA
TGTGCCAGCAGTATCACAGGGGGTATCTACACCATATATTTT
CASSITGGIYTIYF
>TRBV7-2|TRBJ2-5|NA|NA
TGTGCCAGCAGCTTAGCGCTCCTGGAGACCCAGTACTTC
CASSLALLETQYF
>TRBV7-9|TRBJ1-4|NA|NA
TGTGCCAGCAGCCCGGAGGGTGCAACTAATGAAAAACTGTTTTTT
CASSPEGATNEKLFF
>TRBV20-1|TRBJ2-3|TRBD2|NA
TGCAGTGCTGGTAAAAAGACTAGCGGGAGCACAGATACGCAGTATTTT
CSAGKKTSGSTDTQYF
>TRBV28|TRBJ1-2|NA|NA
TGTGCCAGCAGTCCGTCCGGTCTGGGGGGCTATGGCTACACCTTC
CASSPSGLGGYGYTF
>TRBV2|TRBJ1-2|TRBD1|NA
TGTGCCAGCAGCCCACTTAGGGACAGGCAGGGCTACACCTTC
CASSPLRDRQGYTF
>TRBV4-1|TRBJ1-4|NA|NA
TGCGCCAGCAGCCAAGAAGCACTTACAACTAATGAAAAACTGTTTTTT
CASSQEALTTNEKLFF
>TRBV30|TRBJ1-1|NA|NA
TGTGCCTGGAGTAGCGACGGATATTGGAACACTGAAGCTTTCTTT
CAWSSDGYWNTEAFF
>TRBV20-1|TRBJ2-1|TRBD2|NA
TGCAGTGCTAGAGACCCTGGACTAGCGGGAGACAATGAGCAGTTCTTC
CSARDPGLAGDNEQFF
>TRBV7-9|TRBJ2-5|NA|NA
TGTGCCAGCAGCCGAGGGACATCGGAGACCCAGTACTTC
CASSRGTSETQYF
>TRBV18|TRBJ2-5|NA|NA
TGTGCCAGCTCAGGGACACAAGAGACCCAGTACTTC
CASSGTQETQYF
>TRBV28|TRBJ2-7|NA|NA
TGTGCCAGCAGTTTGCCGACAGACTACGAGCAGTACTTC
CASSLPTDYEQYF
>TRBV5-1|TRBJ1-1|TRBD1|once
TGCGCCAGCAGCCGAGGGACAGGGGCTGAAGCTTTCTTT
CASSRGTGAEAFF
>TRBV6-4|TRBJ2-1|TRBD2|NA
TGTGCCAGCAGTGACCGGGAGGGGGAGGCTGAGCAGTTCTTC
CASSDREGEAEQFF
>TRBV4-3|TRBJ2-3|TRBD1|NA
TGCGCCAGCAGCACAGGGACAGGGAGAACAGATACGCAGTATTTT
CASSTGTGRTDTQYF
>TRBV20-1|TRBJ1-5|NA|NA
TGCAGTGCTTCTAGGGAGTCGGGCAATCAGCCCCAGCATTTT
CSASRESGNQPQHF
>TRBV9|TRBJ1-1|NA|NA
TGTGCCAGCAGCGCTATAGGGGTCCTGAACACTGAAGCTTTCTTT
CASSAIGVLNTEAFF